The sequence of this TCR beta chain was determined in a study of OX40 agonist ivuxolimab in advanced cancers. For the study at large: Intravenous ivuxolimab at 0.01 to 10 mg/kg was given to patients every 2 weeks. Two patients with cutaneous melanoma and one with hepatocellular carcinoma, three in total, showed partial responses. Subjects had a mean age of roughly 60 years, with a range of 23 to 79; almost 85% were male.

The repertoire was sequenced with immunoSEQ multiplex PCR; TCRdb's copy has only in-frame clones and lacks some. The sample yields approximately 57,000 clones, 83% seen once. CDR3 length equals 15 residues. Drawing of blood for sampling happened at baseline, at cycle 4 day 1, and at cycle 7 day 1. The sample in question was CD4+ or CD8+ T cells sorted from blood, obtained in a trial of the OX40 agonist ivuxolimab. The rearrangement uses TRBV21-1 and TRBJ1-1; the table calls TRBD1, which could not be checked here. TRBV21-1 is a documented pseudogene. This sequence originates from an adult with an advanced solid tumor such as melanoma, head and neck, liver or kidney cancer. CDR3 coding DNA: TGTGCCGGTAGACAGGGGGCTGACATGAACACTGAAGCTTTCTTT. Translated, it gives CAGRQGADMNTEAFF.